A selection of T cell receptor beta chains follows, all from one sample in a study of CD8+ T cells in alopecia areata. Using immunoSEQ multiplex PCR, the repertoire was profiled, and TCRdb retains in-frame clones only, with some absent. Here the sample spans 150,000 to 200,000 clones, about 54% being singletons. Sequences were obtained from CD4+ T cells sorted from blood. These receptors originate from a human donor in good health. Both conserved end residues are part of each CDR3. Fields, in order: J gene, V gene, D gene, clone size, CDR3 DNA, CDR3 protein. The D gene is left open where the match is weak. Expanded clones get a size class; other rows say once, few or many, or leave the size out.

j_gene: TRBJ2-3
v_gene: TRBV2
d_gene: TRBD2
abundance: .
CDR3nt: TGTGCCAGCAGTGAGGGGCTAGCGGGAGGGCTCCGCACAGATACGCAGTATTTT
CDR3aa: CASSEGLAGGLRTDTQYF

j_gene: TRBJ2-7
v_gene: TRBV11-1
d_gene: .
abundance: .
CDR3nt: TGTGCCAGCAGCTTATATGGGAGGCCATTGCCCTACGAGCAGTACTTC
CDR3aa: CASSLYGRPLPYEQYF

j_gene: TRBJ2-7
v_gene: TRBV4-1
d_gene: .
abundance: .
CDR3nt: TGCGCCAGCAGCCAAGACAGCTTTAGCGAGCAGTACTTC
CDR3aa: CASSQDSFSEQYF

j_gene: TRBJ1-2
v_gene: TRBV6-5
d_gene: .
abundance: .
CDR3nt: TGTGCCAGCATGTCAGGGAACTATGGCTACACCTTC
CDR3aa: CASMSGNYGYTF

j_gene: TRBJ1-3
v_gene: TRBV6-5
d_gene: .
abundance: few
CDR3nt: TGTGCCAGCAGTCATGACAGAAGCTCTGGAAACACCATATATTTT
CDR3aa: CASSHDRSSGNTIYF

j_gene: TRBJ2-3
v_gene: TRBV29-1
d_gene: TRBD2
abundance: .
CDR3nt: TGCAGCGTCCCCATGGGACTAGCGGGAGGTAGGCCAGATACGCAGTATTTT
CDR3aa: CSVPMGLAGGRPDTQYF

j_gene: TRBJ2-7
v_gene: TRBV14
d_gene: .
abundance: .
CDR3nt: TGTGCCAGCAGCCAAGAACAGGGAGCCTACGAGCAGTACTTC
CDR3aa: CASSQEQGAYEQYF

j_gene: TRBJ1-5
v_gene: TRBV28
d_gene: .
abundance: .
CDR3nt: TGTGCCAGCAGAAACGGGGATCAGCCCCAGCATTTT
CDR3aa: CASRNGDQPQHF

j_gene: TRBJ1-2
v_gene: TRBV29-1
d_gene: .
abundance: .
CDR3nt: TGCAGCGCGCGAGGGCTCTATGGCTACACCTTC
CDR3aa: CSARGLYGYTF

j_gene: TRBJ1-2
v_gene: TRBV7-2
d_gene: .
abundance: few
CDR3nt: TGTGCCAGCAGCTTATATCAGGACGGCTACACCTTC
CDR3aa: CASSLYQDGYTF

j_gene: TRBJ1-2
v_gene: TRBV29-1
d_gene: .
abundance: few
CDR3nt: TGCAGCGTTGACAGATACCCTAACTATGGCTACACCTTC
CDR3aa: CSVDRYPNYGYTF

j_gene: TRBJ2-6
v_gene: TRBV28
d_gene: .
abundance: .
CDR3nt: TGTGCCAGCAGTGGCCAGAGCTCTGGGGCCAACGTCCTGACTTTC
CDR3aa: CASSGQSSGANVLTF